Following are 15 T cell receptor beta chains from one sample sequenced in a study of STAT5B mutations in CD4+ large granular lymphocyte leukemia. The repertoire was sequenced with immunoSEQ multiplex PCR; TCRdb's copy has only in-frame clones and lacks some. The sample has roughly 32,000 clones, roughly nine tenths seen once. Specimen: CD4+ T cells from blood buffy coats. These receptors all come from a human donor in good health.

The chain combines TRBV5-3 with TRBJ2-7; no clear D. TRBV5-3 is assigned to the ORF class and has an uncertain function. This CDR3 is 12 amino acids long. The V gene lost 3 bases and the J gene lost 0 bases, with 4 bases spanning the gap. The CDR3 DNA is TGTGCCAGAAGCTCAAGCTCCTACGAGCAGTACTTC. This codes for CARSSSSYEQYF.

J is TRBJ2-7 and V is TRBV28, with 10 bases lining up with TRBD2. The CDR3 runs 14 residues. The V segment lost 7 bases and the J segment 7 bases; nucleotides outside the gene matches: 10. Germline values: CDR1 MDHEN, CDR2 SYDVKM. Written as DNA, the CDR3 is TGTGCCAGCACTTATAGCGGGAGGTCAGGGGAGCAGTACTTC. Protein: CASTYSGRSGEQYF.

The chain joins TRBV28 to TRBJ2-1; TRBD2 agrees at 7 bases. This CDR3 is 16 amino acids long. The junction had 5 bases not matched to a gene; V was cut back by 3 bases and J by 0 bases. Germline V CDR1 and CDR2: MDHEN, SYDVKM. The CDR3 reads CASSLWRGSSYNEQFF. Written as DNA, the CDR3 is TGTGCCAGCAGTTTGTGGCGGGGGAGCTCCTACAATGAGCAGTTCTTC.

For the CDR3, the DNA is TGCAGCGTACAGAGCCAAGAGACCCAGTACTTC. It codes for CSVQSQETQYF. The gene calls are TRBV29-1 and TRBJ2-5; D call uncertain. The germline V gene has CDR1 SQVTM and CDR2 ANQGSEA. The CDR3 is 11 residues long. V was trimmed by 6 bases and J by 1 base, leaving 6 bases between them.

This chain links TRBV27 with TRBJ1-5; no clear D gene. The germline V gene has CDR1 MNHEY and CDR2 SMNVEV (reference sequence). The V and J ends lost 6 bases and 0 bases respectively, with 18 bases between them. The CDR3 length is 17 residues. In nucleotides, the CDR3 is TGTGCCAGCAGCCTTATCGCGGGGAAGGGTAGCAATCAGCCCCAGCATTTT. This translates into CASSLIAGKGSNQPQHF.

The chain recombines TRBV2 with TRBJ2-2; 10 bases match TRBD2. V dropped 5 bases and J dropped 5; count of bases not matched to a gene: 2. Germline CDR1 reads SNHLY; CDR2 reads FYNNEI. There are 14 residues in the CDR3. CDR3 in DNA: TGTGCCAGCAGTAGGACTAGCGGTACCGGGGAGCTGTTTTTT. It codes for CASSRTSGTGELFF.

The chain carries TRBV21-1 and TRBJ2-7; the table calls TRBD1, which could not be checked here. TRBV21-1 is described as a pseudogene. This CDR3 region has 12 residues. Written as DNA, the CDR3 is TGTGCCTGCCGTCCAGTCACCTACGAGCAGTACTTC. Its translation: CACRPVTYEQYF.

The CDR3: CASSRGTSGSVSNEQFF. In nucleotides, the CDR3 is TGTGCCAGCAGTCGGGGAACTAGCGGGAGCGTCAGCAATGAGCAGTTCTTC. The chain carries TRBV28 and TRBJ2-1; 11 bases are a match to TRBD2. CDR1 and CDR2 (germline): MDHEN, SYDVKM. The J segment lost 6 bases and the V segment lost 5 bases, leaving 12 bases of the junction unmatched. The CDR3 is made up of 17 amino acids. Full variable domain (missing parts from reference TRBV28 and TRBJ2-1): DVKVTQSSRYLVKRTGEKVFLECVQDMDHENMFWYRQDPGLGLRLIYFSYDVKMKEKGDIPEGYSVSREKKERFSLILESASTNQTSMYLCASSRGTSGSVSNEQFFGPGTRLTVL.

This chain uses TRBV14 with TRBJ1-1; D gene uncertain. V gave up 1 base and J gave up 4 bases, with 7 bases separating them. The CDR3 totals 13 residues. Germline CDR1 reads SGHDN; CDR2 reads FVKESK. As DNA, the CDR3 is TGTGCCAGCAGCCAAGGACCGGGCACTGAAGCTTTCTTT. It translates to CASSQGPGTEAFF.

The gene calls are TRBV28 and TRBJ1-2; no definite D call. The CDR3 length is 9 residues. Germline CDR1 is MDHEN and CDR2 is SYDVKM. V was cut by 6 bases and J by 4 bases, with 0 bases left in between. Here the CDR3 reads CASSYGYTF. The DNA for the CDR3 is TGTGCCAGCAGCTATGGCTACACCTTC.

The CDR3, as DNA: TGTGCCAGCAGGCAGCTCACAGATACGCAGTATTTT. It encodes CASRQLTDTQYF. The rearrangement uses TRBV28 and TRBJ2-3; D is unresolved. The ends were cut back, 6 bases at V and 2 bases at J, with 6 bases in the middle. Germline CDR1 is MDHEN and CDR2 is SYDVKM. This CDR3 has 12 amino acids.

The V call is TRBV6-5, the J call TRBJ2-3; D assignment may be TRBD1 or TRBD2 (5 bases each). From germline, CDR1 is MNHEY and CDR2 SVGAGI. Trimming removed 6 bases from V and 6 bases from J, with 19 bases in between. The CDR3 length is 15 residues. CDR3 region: CASSSDTGPRDTQYF. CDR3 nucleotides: TGTGCCAGCAGCTCGGACACGGGACCGCGGGATACGCAGTATTTT.

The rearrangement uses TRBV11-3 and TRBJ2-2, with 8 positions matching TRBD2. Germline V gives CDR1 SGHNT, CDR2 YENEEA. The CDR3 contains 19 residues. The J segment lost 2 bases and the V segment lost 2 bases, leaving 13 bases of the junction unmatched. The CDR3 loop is CASSLSLWLAGRNTGELFF. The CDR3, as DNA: TGTGCCAGCAGCTTATCGTTGTGGCTAGCGGGTCGAAACACCGGGGAGCTGTTTTTT.

This chain's CDR3 is CATSRVARETQYF. In DNA form, the CDR3 reads TGTGCCACCAGCAGAGTGGCCAGGGAGACCCAGTACTTC. This chain links TRBV15 with TRBJ2-5; D not resolved. The length of the CDR3 is 13 residues. V lost 1 base to trimming and J lost 5 bases, with 8 bases between them. Germline CDR1 is LNHNV and CDR2 is YYDKDF (reference sequence). Based on the CDR3 plus reference TRBV15 and TRBJ2-5, the full variable domain is DAMVIQNPRYQVTQFGKPVTLSCSQTLNHNVMYWYQQKSSQAPKLLFHYYDKDFNNEADTPDNFQSRRPNTSFCFLDIRSPGLGDTAMYLCATSRVARETQYFGPGTRLLVL.

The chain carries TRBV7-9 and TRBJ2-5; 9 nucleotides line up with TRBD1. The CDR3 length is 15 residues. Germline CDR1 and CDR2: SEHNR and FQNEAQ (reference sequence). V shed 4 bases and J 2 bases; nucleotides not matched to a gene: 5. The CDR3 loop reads CASSWDRAPQETQYF. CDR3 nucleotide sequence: TGTGCCAGCAGCTGGGACAGGGCTCCGCAAGAGACCCAGTACTTC.